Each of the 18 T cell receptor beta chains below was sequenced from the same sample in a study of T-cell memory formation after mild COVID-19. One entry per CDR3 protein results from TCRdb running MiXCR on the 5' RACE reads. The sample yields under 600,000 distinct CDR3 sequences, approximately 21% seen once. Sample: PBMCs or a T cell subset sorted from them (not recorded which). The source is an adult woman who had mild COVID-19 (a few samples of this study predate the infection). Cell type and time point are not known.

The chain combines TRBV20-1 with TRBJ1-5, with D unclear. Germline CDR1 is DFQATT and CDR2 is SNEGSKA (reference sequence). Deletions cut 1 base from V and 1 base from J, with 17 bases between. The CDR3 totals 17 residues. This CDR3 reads CSARVAETGRSNQPQHF. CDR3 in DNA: TGCAGTGCTAGAGTGGCCGAAACCGGCCGAAGCAATCAGCCCCAGCATTTT.

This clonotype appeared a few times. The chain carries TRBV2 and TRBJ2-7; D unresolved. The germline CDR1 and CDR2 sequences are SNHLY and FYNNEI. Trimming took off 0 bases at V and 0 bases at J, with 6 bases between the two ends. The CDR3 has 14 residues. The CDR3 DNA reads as TGTGCCAGCAGTGAAGCGGGGTACTCCTACGAGCAGTACTTC. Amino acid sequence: CASSEAGYSYEQYF.

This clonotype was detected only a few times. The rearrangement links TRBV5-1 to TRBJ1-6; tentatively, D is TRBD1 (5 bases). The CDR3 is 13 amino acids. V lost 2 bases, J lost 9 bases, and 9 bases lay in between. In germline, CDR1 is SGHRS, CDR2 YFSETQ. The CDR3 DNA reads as TGCGCCAGCAGCTTATCGGGGCGTTCACCCCTCCACTTT. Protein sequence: CASSLSGRSPLHF.

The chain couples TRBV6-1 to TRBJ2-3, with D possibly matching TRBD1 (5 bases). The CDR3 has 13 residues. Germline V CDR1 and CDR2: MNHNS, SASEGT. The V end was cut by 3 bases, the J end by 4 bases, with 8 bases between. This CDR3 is CASSDRVADTQYF. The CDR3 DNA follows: TGTGCCAGCAGTGACAGGGTTGCAGATACGCAGTATTTT.

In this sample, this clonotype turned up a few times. CDR3 amino acids: CASRPPRQVGNSPLHF. DNA for the CDR3: TGTGCCAGCAGACCCCCGCGACAGGTGGGGAATTCACCCCTCCACTTT. The chain uses TRBV12-3 or TRBV12-4 and TRBJ1-6; D perhaps matches TRBD1 (6 bases). This CDR3 is 16 amino acids long. Trimming removed 6 bases at V and 7 bases at J, with 19 bases between.

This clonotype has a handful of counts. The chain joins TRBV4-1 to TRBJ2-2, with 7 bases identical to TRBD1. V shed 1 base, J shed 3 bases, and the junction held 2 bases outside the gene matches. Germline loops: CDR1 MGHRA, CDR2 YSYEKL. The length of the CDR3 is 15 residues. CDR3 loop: CASSQVRGHTGELFF. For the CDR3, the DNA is TGCGCCAGCAGCCAAGTGAGGGGGCACACCGGGGAGCTGTTTTTT.

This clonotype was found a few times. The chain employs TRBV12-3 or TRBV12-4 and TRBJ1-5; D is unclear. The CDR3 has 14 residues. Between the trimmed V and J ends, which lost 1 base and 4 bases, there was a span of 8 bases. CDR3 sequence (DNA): TGTGCCAGCAGTTTAGGTCTCTTAAATCAGCCCCAGCATTTT. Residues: CASSLGLLNQPQHF.

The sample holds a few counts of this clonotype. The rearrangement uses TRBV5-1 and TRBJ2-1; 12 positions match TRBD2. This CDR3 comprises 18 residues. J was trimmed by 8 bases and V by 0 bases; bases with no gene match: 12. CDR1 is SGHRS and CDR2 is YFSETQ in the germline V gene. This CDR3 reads CASSLGTLAGGPFDEQFF. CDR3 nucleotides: TGCGCCAGCAGCTTGGGGACCCTAGCGGGAGGGCCTTTTGATGAGCAGTTCTTC.

CDR3 sequence: CASSLIANTEAFF. The CDR3 DNA reads as TGCGCCAGCAGCCTAATAGCGAACACTGAAGCTTTCTTT. The chain couples TRBV5-1 to TRBJ1-1; D is ambiguous. Germline V gene sequence: CDR1 SGHRS, CDR2 YFSETQ. V lost 4 bases and J 1 base, leaving 8 bases between the germline ends. The CDR3 consists of 13 residues.

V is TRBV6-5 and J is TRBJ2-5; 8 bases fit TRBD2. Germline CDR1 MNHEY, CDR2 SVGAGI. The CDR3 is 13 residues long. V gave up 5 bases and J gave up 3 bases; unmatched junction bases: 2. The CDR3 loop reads CASSELAEETQYF. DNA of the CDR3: TGTGCCAGCAGTGAACTAGCGGAAGAGACCCAGTACTTC.

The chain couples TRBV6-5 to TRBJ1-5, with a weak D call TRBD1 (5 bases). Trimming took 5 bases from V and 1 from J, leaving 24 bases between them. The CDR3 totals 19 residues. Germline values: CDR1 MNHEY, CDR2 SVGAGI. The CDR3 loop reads CASSLSWDPKSLSNQPQHF. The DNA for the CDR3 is TGTGCCAGCAGTCTCTCTTGGGACCCAAAGAGCCTAAGCAATCAGCCCCAGCATTTT.

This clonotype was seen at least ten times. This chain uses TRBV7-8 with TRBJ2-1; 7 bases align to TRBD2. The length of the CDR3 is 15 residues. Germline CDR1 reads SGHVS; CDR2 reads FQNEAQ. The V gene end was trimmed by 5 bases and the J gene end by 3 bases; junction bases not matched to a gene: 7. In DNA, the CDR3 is TGTGCCAGCAGCCCTAGCGGAGGAGTCTACAATGAGCAGTTCTTC. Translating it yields CASSPSGGVYNEQFF.

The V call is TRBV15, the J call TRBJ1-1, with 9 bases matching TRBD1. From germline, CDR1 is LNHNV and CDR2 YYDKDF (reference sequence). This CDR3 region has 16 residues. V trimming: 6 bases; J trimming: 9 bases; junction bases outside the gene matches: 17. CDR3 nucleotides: TGTGCCACCAGTCATACAGGGGGCCGGGATCGTTTAAAAGCTTTCTTT. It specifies CATSHTGGRDRLKAFF. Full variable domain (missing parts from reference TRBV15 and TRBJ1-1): DAMVIQNPRYQVTQFGKPVTLSCSQTLNHNVMYWYQQKSSQAPKLLFHYYDKDFNNEADTPDNFQSRRPNTSFCFLDIRSPGLGDTAMYLCATSHTGGRDRLKAFFGQGTRLTVV.

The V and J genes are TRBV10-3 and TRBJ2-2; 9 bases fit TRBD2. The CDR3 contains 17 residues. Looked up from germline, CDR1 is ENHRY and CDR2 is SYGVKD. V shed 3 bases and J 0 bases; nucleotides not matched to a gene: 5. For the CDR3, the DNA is TGTGCCATCAGTGATTATGGGACTAGCCCGAACACCGGGGAGCTGTTTTTT. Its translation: CAISDYGTSPNTGELFF.

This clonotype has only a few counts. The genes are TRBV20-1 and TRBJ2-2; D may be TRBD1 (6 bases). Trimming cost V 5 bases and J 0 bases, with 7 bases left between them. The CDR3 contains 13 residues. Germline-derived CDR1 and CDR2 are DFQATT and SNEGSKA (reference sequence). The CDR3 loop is CSARDTNTGELFF. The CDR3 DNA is TGCAGTGCTCGGGACACGAACACCGGGGAGCTGTTTTTT.

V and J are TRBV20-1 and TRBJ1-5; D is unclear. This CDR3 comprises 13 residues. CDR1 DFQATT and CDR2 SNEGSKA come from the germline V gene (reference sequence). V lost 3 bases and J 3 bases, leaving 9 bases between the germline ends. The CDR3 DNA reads TGCAGTGCTAGCTCCCGTTACAATCAGCCCCAGCATTTT. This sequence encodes CSASSRYNQPQHF.

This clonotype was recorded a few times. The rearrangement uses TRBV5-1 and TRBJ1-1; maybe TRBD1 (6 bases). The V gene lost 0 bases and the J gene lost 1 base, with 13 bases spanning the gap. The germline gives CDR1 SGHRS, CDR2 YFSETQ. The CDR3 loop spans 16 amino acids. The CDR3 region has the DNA TGCGCCAGCAGCTTGGCGGGGGGGCACTCGAACACTGAAGCTTTCTTT. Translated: CASSLAGGHSNTEAFF.

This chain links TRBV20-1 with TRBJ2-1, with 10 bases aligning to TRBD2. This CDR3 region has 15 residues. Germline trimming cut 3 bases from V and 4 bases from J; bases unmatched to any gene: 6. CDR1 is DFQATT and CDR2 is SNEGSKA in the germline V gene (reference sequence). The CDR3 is CSARSTSGMYNEQFF. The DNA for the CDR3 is TGCAGTGCTAGGTCCACTAGCGGGATGTACAATGAGCAGTTCTTC.